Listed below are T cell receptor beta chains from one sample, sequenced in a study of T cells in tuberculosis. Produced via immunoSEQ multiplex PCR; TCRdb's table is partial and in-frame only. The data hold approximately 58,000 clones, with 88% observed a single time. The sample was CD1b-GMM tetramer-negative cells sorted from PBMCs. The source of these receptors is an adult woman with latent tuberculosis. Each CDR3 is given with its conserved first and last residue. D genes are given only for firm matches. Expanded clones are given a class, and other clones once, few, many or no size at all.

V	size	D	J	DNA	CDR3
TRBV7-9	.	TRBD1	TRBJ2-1	TGTGCCAGCAGCTTAGTTCCCTGGACAGGGGCCAGCTCCTACAATGAGCAGTTCTTC	CASSLVPWTGASSYNEQFF
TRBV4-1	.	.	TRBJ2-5	TGCGCCAGCAGCCACCCGGGAAGGGGGGGAGAGACCCAGTACTTC	CASSHPGRGGETQYF
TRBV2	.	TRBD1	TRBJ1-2	TGTGCCAGCAGTGCCCCTCCCAGGGGGGCAGACAACTATGGCTACACCTTC	CASSAPPRGADNYGYTF
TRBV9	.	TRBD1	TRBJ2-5	TGTGCCAGCAGCCCCAGGGGGCTCCAAGAGACCCAGTACTTC	CASSPRGLQETQYF
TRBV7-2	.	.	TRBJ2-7	TGTGCCAGCAGCTTAGGACAGGTCTCCTACGAGCAGTACTTC	CASSLGQVSYEQYF
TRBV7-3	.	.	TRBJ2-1	TGTGCCAGCAGCCTTTTAGCGGACCGCTCCTACAATGAGCAGTTCTTC	CASSLLADRSYNEQFF
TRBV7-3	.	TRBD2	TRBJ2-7	TGTGCCAGCAGCCCGCAAGCGGGACCTACCTACGAGCAGTACTTC	CASSPQAGPTYEQYF
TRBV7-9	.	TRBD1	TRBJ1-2	TGTGCCGGCGGGACAGGGGGTTTCTATGGCTACACCTTC	CAGGTGGFYGYTF
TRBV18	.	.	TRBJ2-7	TGTGCCAGCTCACCACGGACAGACTCCTACGAGCAGTACTTC	CASSPRTDSYEQYF
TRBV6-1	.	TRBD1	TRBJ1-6	TGTGCCGCCCACAGGGGCTCCTATAATTCACCCCTCCACTTT	CAAHRGSYNSPLHF
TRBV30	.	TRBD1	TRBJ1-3	TGTGCCTGGAGTGTACAGACAGGGGGCAGGAACACCATATATTTT	CAWSVQTGGRNTIYF
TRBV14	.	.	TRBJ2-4	TGTGCCAGCAGCCAAGGGAGGGGGCGTGGGTCGGACATTCAGTACTTC	CASSQGRGRGSDIQYF
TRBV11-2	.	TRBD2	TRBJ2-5	TGTGCCAGCAGCTTAGATGTTTCGACTAGCGGACGTGGGGGAGAGACCCAGTACTTC	CASSLDVSTSGRGGETQYF
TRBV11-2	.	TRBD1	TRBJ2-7	TGTGCCAGCAGTTCCATGACAGGGGACAGGCCCGAGCAGTACTTC	CASSSMTGDRPEQYF
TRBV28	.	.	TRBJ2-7	TGTGCCAGCAGCCCCGTGGCGGATACTTACGAGCAGCACTTC	CASSPVADTYEQHF
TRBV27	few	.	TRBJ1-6	TGTGCCAGCAGTTTCCTCCAGGGAAGCTCCTATAATTCACCCCTCCACTTT	CASSFLQGSSYNSPLHF
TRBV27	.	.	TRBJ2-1	TGTGCCAGCAGTTTGGGGGGCTACAATGAGCAGTTCTTC	CASSLGGYNEQFF
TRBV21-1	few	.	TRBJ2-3	TGTGCCAGCAGCAAAAATCGGGACAGGTTTACAGATACGCAGTATTTT	CASSKNRDRFTDTQYF
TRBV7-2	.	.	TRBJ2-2	TGTGCCAGCAGCTCTCGGGGGACGGACACCGGGGAGCTGTTTTTT	CASSSRGTDTGELFF
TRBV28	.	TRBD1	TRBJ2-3	TGTGCCAGCAGTACCCACGGGACAGGGTTACGAAATACGCAGTATTTT	CASSTHGTGLRNTQYF
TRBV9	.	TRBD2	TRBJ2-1	TGTGCCAGCAGCCCAATAGCGGGGGGGCCGGGTGAGCAGTTCTTC	CASSPIAGGPGEQFF
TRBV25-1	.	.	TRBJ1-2	TGTGCCAGCAGTGACCCGAGAGGAATCAATGGCTACACCTTC	CASSDPRGINGYTF
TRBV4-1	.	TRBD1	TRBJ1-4	TGCGCCAGCAGCCAGCACACAGGGGCAACTAATGAAAAACTGTTTTTT	CASSQHTGATNEKLFF
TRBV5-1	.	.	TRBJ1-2	TGCGCCAGCAGCTTGGTACCAGGTCCCTATGGCTACACCTTC	CASSLVPGPYGYTF
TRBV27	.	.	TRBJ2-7	TGTGCCAGCAGTCACACCTCTTCCGCCCGCTACGAGCAGTACTTC	CASSHTSSARYEQYF
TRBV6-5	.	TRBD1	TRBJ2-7	TGTGCCACAGGGGGTTCGGGAAACGAGCAGTACTTC	CATGGSGNEQYF
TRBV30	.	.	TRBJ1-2	TGTGCCTGGAGTGTACAAAACAGCCCCTATGGCTACACCTTC	CAWSVQNSPYGYTF
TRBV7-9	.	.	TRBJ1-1	TGTGCCAGCAGCTTAGTAGTAGCGGGGACACCGAACACTGAAGCTTTCTTT	CASSLVVAGTPNTEAFF
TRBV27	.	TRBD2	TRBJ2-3	TGTGCCAGCAGTCCCCAACTAGCGGGAGGGTTAGATACGCAGTATTTT	CASSPQLAGGLDTQYF
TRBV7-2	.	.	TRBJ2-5	TGTGCCAGCAGCTTAGACCGACGGGAATTCCAAGAGACCCAGTACTTC	CASSLDRREFQETQYF
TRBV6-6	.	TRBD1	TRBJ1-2	TGTGCCAGCAGTCCAGTACAGGGGGCGGATGGCTACACCTTC	CASSPVQGADGYTF
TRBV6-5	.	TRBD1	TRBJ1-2	TGTGCCAGCAGTTACCCGAGACTGGACAGGGAGGATGGCTACACCTTC	CASSYPRLDREDGYTF
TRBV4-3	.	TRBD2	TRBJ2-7	TGCGCCAGCAGCCAAGGGCGGGAGATTTCCTACGAGCAGTACTTC	CASSQGREISYEQYF
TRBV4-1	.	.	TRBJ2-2	TGCGCCAGCAGCCATTATTACAGGGTTCCGAACACCGGGGAGCTGTTTTTT	CASSHYYRVPNTGELFF
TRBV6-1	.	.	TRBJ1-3	TGTGCCAGCAGGAACAGGGATCGCTCTGGAAACACCATATATTTT	CASRNRDRSGNTIYF
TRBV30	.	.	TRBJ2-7	TGTGCCTGGAGTGTACGGGGGAACTACGAGCAGTACTTC	CAWSVRGNYEQYF
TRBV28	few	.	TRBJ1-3	TGTGCCAGCAGTTTGAACAGTGGAAACACCATATATTTT	CASSLNSGNTIYF
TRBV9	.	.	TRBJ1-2	TGTGCCAGCAGCGTAGGAGGGGGACCGGAGGTGGGGTACACCTTC	CASSVGGGPEVGYTF
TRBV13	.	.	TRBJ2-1	TGTGCCAGCAGCCCCCCCGGCAGGGCTAATGAGCAGTTCTTC	CASSPPGRANEQFF
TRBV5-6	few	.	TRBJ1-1	TGTGCCAGCAGCAATATTCTCTCGAGAACTGAAGCTTTCTTT	CASSNILSRTEAFF
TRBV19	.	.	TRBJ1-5	TGTGCCAGTAGTATTTTGATAGGGGGTTCGGCCCAGCATTTT	CASSILIGGSAQHF
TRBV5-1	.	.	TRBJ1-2	TGCGCCAGCAGCTTGGCCGGGAGTCCTAACTATGGCTACACCTTC	CASSLAGSPNYGYTF
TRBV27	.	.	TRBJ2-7	TGTGCCAGCAGTTTAGCCCCACCAGGGGCGGGCTACGAGCAGTACTTC	CASSLAPPGAGYEQYF